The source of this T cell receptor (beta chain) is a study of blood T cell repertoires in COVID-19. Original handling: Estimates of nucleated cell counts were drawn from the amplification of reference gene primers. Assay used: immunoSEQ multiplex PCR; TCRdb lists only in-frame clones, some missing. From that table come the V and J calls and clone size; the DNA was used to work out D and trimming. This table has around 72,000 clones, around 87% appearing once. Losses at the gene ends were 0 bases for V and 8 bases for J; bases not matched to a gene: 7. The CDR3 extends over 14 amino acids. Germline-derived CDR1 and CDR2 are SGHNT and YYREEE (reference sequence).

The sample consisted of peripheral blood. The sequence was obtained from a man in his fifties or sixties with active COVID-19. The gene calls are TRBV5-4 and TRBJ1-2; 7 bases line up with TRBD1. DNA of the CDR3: TGTGCCAGCAGCTTGGGCGGTCGAGGGGGCGGCTACACCTTC. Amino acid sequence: CASSLGGRGGGYTF.